Listed here are 13 T cell receptor beta chains from one sample, sequenced in a study of shared T cell receptors in the human thymus. TCRdb's copy holds only in-frame clones and misses some; the assay was immunoSEQ multiplex PCR. The sample carries hundreds of thousands of clones, roughly 88% recorded once. This sample also appeared in a second study, on human thymus T cells.

Material for sequencing was thymocytes. The receptors originated from a girl under two years old with a congenital heart defect.

The rearrangement joins TRBV7-8 to TRBJ2-3; D not certain. Trimming pared 10 bases from V and 2 bases from J, leaving 25 bases between. The CDR3 sequence is 17 residues long. Germline lookup yields CDR1 SGHVS and CDR2 FQNEAQ. The CDR3 is CATSGQVRRLATDTQYF. CDR3 nucleotides: TGTGCCACCAGTGGGCAGGTCCGCCGATTGGCCACAGATACGCAGTATTTT.

The genes are TRBV5-8 and TRBJ2-1; D is ambiguous. Germline assignment: CDR1 SGHTS and CDR2 YDEGEE. The V and J ends lost 1 base and 7 bases respectively, with 6 bases between them. This CDR3 is built from 12 residues. The CDR3 sequence is CASSLKENEQFF. The CDR3 region has the DNA TGTGCCAGCAGCTTGAAGGAGAATGAGCAGTTCTTC. The full variable domain, its missing parts supplied by reference TRBV5-8 and TRBJ2-1, is EAGVTQSPTHLIKTRGQQATLRCSPISGHTSVYWYQQALGLGLQFLLWYDEGEERNRGNFPPRFSGRQFPNYSSELNVNALELEDSALYLCASSLKENEQFFGPGTRLTVL.

The chain has TRBV29-1 and TRBJ1-1; D not certain. Germline V gene sequence: CDR1 SQVTM, CDR2 ANQGSEA. The CDR3 loop spans 10 amino acids. The ends were cut back, 0 bases at V and 10 bases at J, with 6 bases in the middle. The CDR3, as DNA: TGCAGCGTTGAAGATCGGGTAGCTTTCTTT. Amino acids: CSVEDRVAFF.

The chain carries TRBV6-6 and TRBJ1-4; 11 bases fit TRBD1. V dropped 1 base and J dropped 11; count of bases not matched to a gene: 6. Germline lookup yields CDR1 MNHNY and CDR2 SVGAGI (reference sequence). This CDR3 comprises 15 residues. In DNA form, the CDR3 reads TGTGCCAGCAGTTACTTTAGGACAGGGGGCAGGAAACTGTTTTTT. This sequence encodes CASSYFRTGGRKLFF.

The V gene is TRBV13, the J gene TRBJ1-1, with TRBD1 matching 7 bases. The V gene end was trimmed by 4 bases and the J gene end by 2 bases; junction bases not matched to a gene: 13. The germline CDR1 and CDR2 sequences are PRHDT and FYEKMQ (reference sequence). This CDR3 has 17 amino acids. The DNA of the CDR3 is TGTGCCAGCAGCTCGGATAACCGGGACAGAAACAACACTGAAGCTTTCTTT. As protein: CASSSDNRDRNNTEAFF.

This rearrangement joins TRBV27 to TRBJ1-2; 8 bases align to TRBD1. The CDR3 contains 15 residues. Germline-derived CDR1 and CDR2 are MNHEY and SMNVEV (reference sequence). Trimming took 4 bases from V and 5 from J; bases not matched to a gene: 9. CDR3 sequence: CASSSIRTGRYGYTF. CDR3 nucleotides: TGTGCCAGCAGTTCGATCCGGACAGGGAGGTATGGCTACACCTTC.

The chain has TRBV19 and TRBJ2-1; 7 positions match TRBD1. V lost 4 bases, J lost 4 bases, and 7 bases stayed unmatched. The CDR3 is 15 amino acids. CDR1 and CDR2 from the germline V gene are LNHDA and SQIVND (reference sequence). For the CDR3, the DNA is TGTGCCAGTAGTACCCAGGGGGAAGGTTACAATGAGCAGTTCTTC. Its translation is CASSTQGEGYNEQFF.

V and J are TRBV7-9 and TRBJ2-7, with D perhaps matching TRBD2 (7 bases). CDR3 length: 19 amino acids. The V gene lost 0 bases and the J gene lost 4 bases, with 25 bases spanning the gap. Germline-derived CDR1 and CDR2 are SEHNR and FQNEAQ (reference sequence). CDR3 loop: CASSLAPLPGGGTGYEQYF. The DNA of the CDR3 is TGTGCCAGCAGCTTAGCCCCCTTACCTGGGGGGGGAACAGGGTACGAGCAGTACTTC.

CDR3: CASSLETTPPPRTDTQYF. DNA for the CDR3: TGTGCCAGCAGCTTAGAGACAACCCCACCCCCCCGCACAGATACGCAGTATTTT. The chain is built from TRBV9 and TRBJ2-3, with D unresolved. The germline V gene has CDR1 SGDLS and CDR2 YYNGEE. V dropped 4 bases and J dropped 1 base, with 22 bases sitting between them. The CDR3 is 18 residues long.

This clone appeared once. Other DNA sequences in this sample translate to the same CDR3. The genes are TRBV6-6 and TRBJ1-2; 10 bases agree with TRBD1. The CDR3 runs 14 residues. CDR1 is MNHNY, CDR2 SVGAGI, per germline (reference sequence). V shed 2 bases, J shed 6 bases, and the junction held 3 bases outside the gene matches. DNA for the CDR3: TGTGCCAGCAGTTACGGGGACAGGGGCGATGGCTACACCTTC. Its protein is CASSYGDRGDGYTF.

The chain has TRBV7-9 and TRBJ1-2; tentatively, D is TRBD1 (5 bases). Trimming removed 5 bases from V and 6 bases from J, with 19 bases in between. The CDR3 length is 15 residues. CDR1 is SEHNR, CDR2 FQNEAQ, per germline (reference sequence). CDR3 sequence: CASSPLGVRRDGYTF. In DNA form, the CDR3 reads TGTGCCAGCAGCCCCTTAGGGGTCCGTCGGGATGGCTACACCTTC.

In nucleotides, the CDR3 is TGTGCCAGCAGTTTAGCTCAGGAGGGGACGAACACTGAAGCTTTCTTT. It yields the protein CASSLAQEGTNTEAFF. The gene calls are TRBV28 and TRBJ1-1; a possible D gene is TRBD1 (5 bases). Germline assignment: CDR1 MDHEN and CDR2 SYDVKM. V dropped 2 bases and J dropped 1 base, with 14 bases sitting between them. The CDR3 consists of 16 residues.

The genes are TRBV27 and TRBJ1-6; tentatively, D is TRBD1 (5 bases). Trimming stripped 3 bases from V and 5 bases from J, with 20 bases between. Germline V gene lookup returns CDR1 MNHEY and CDR2 SMNVEV (reference sequence). The CDR3 runs 18 residues. CDR3 DNA sequence: TGTGCCAGCAGTTTTGCTGGGGCCCTCCGTATGAATAATTCACCCCTCCACTTT. The encoded protein is CASSFAGALRMNNSPLHF.